These 9 T cell receptor beta chains came from one sample sequenced in a study of T cell responses to AZD1222 COVID-19 vaccine. Profiled with immunoSEQ multiplex PCR; TCRdb holds only in-frame clones, not every one. The sample has 140,000 to 150,000 clones, about nine tenths seen once; the top ten hold roughly 3.5%. The material sequenced was peripheral blood, taken 28 days after the second AZD1222 dose. All receptors come from an adult who received the AZD1222 COVID-19 vaccine.

This chain links TRBV21-1 with TRBJ1-5. TRBV21-1 is flagged as a pseudogene. This CDR3 has 16 amino acids. The CDR3 nucleotides are TGTGCCAGCAGCAAAGATGGCCGGAGGGGCAATCAGCCCCAGCATTTT. This codes for CASSKDGRRGNQPQHF.

The chain combines TRBV30 with TRBJ1-3, with unresolved D. The CDR3 consists of 14 residues. Per the germline V gene, CDR1 is GTSNPN and CDR2 is SVGIG (reference sequence). V lost 3 bases and J lost 4, with 13 bases in between. The CDR3 loop reads CAWRTSGSGNTIYF. CDR3 bases: TGTGCCTGGAGGACGTCGGGTTCGGGAAACACCATATATTTT.

The rearrangement links TRBV4-3 to TRBJ2-2; 9 nucleotides line up with TRBD2. Germline V lookup: CDR1 LGHNA, CDR2 YSLEER. J lost 5 bases, V lost 0 bases, and 7 bases had no gene match. The CDR3 extends over 17 amino acids. The chain's CDR3 is CASSQEREGAGTGELFF. CDR3 coding DNA: TGCGCCAGCAGCCAAGAGCGGGAGGGGGCAGGAACCGGGGAGCTGTTTTTT.

The chain uses TRBV24-1 and TRBJ2-1; a weak D match, TRBD1 (6 bases). Trimming stripped 3 bases from V and 9 bases from J, with 11 bases between. The germline gives CDR1 KGHDR, CDR2 SFDVKD. CDR3 size: 13 residues. The CDR3 loop reads CATSDTGLGEQFF. DNA for the CDR3: TGTGCCACCAGTGATACAGGGTTGGGTGAGCAGTTCTTC.

The V call is TRBV24-1, the J call TRBJ2-3; 11 nucleotides agree with TRBD1. Germline V lookup: CDR1 KGHDR, CDR2 SFDVKD. This CDR3 spans 15 amino acids. V was pared by 7 bases and J by 3 bases, with 5 bases of the junction left unmatched. This CDR3 reads CATREGQGVTDTQYF. The CDR3 region has the DNA TGTGCCACCAGGGAGGGACAGGGGGTTACAGATACGCAGTATTTT.

This rearrangement joins TRBV30 to TRBJ1-2; 10 bases line up with TRBD1. V was clipped by 5 bases and J by 1 base; unmatched bases: 7. The CDR3 runs 15 residues. Germline CDR1 GTSNPN, CDR2 SVGIG (reference sequence). CDR3: CAWAGTGVDNYGYTF. CDR3 coding DNA: TGTGCCTGGGCCGGGACAGGGGTTGATAACTATGGCTACACCTTC.

The CDR3 DNA sequence: TGTGCCAGCCGACGGGGGGGAGCTAATGAAAAACTGTTTTTT. Its translation is CASRRGGANEKLFF. The rearrangement uses TRBV6-5 and TRBJ1-4, with a tentative D call TRBD1 (5 bases). This CDR3 region has 14 residues. V was pared by 8 bases and J by 3 bases, with 13 bases between. Per the germline V gene, CDR1 is MNHEY and CDR2 is SVGAGI.

The chain couples TRBV10-3 to TRBJ2-5; a possible D gene is TRBD1 (6 bases). The CDR3 spans 13 residues. CDR1 is ENHRY and CDR2 is SYGVKD in the germline V gene. The germline V and J ends were trimmed by 4 bases and 2 bases, with 8 bases remaining between them. CDR3 in DNA: TGTGCCATCAGTGGGACAGCGCAAGAGACCCAGTACTTC. It codes for CAISGTAQETQYF.

The V gene is TRBV30, the J gene TRBJ1-5, with 7 bases fitting TRBD1. The V and J ends lost 4 bases and 5 bases, in that order; junction bases with no gene match: 5. The CDR3 is 13 amino acids. The V gene's germline CDR1 is GTSNPN and CDR2 SVGIG (reference sequence). This CDR3 reads CAWNQGGDQPQHF. Written as DNA, the CDR3 is TGTGCCTGGAATCAGGGGGGGGATCAGCCCCAGCATTTT. Drawing the rest from reference TRBV30 and TRBJ1-5, the complete variable domain is SQTIHQWPATLVQPVGSPLSLECTVEGTSNPNLYWYRQAAGRGLQLLFYSVGIGQISSEVPQNLSASRPQDRQFILSSKKLLLSDSGFYLCAWNQGGDQPQHFGDGTRLSIL.